The 18 T cell receptor beta chains presented below share a single source sample, sequenced in a study of cytomegalovirus exposure and HLA in healthy donors. Primers: 60 Vbeta forward and 13 Jbeta reverse. Sequencing used immunoSEQ multiplex PCR; TCRdb keeps in-frame clones, though not all of them. Seen here are some 190,000 clones, around nine tenths observed once, and the top ten hold about 1.7%. The sample was PBMCs. The source is a woman aged 18-29 years in good health and CMV-seronegative.

This chain's CDR3 is CASSVTLAGWTGELFF. The CDR3, as DNA: TGTGCCAGCAGCGTAACCCTAGCGGGGTGGACCGGGGAGCTGTTTTTT. J is TRBJ2-2 and V is TRBV9; 9 bases line up with TRBD2. This CDR3 has 16 amino acids. With V trimmed by 1 base and J by 5 bases, 6 bases remained unmatched. CDR1 SGDLS and CDR2 YYNGEE come from the germline V gene. The full variable domain, its missing parts supplied by reference TRBV9 and TRBJ2-2, is DSGVTQTPKHLITATGQRVTLRCSPRSGDLSVYWYQQSLDQGLQFLIQYYNGEERAKGNILERFSAQQFPDLHSELNLSSLELGDSALYFCASSVTLAGWTGELFFGEGSRLTVL.

The chain carries TRBV30 and TRBJ2-3; TRBD2 matches at 9 bases. The CDR3 runs to 14 residues. The J segment lost 6 bases and the V segment lost 2 bases, leaving 6 bases of the junction unmatched. Germline V CDR1 and CDR2: GTSNPN, SVGIG (reference sequence). CDR3 nucleotides: TGTGCCTGGAGTATTGGCGGGGGGGATGATACGCAGTATTTT. Translating it yields CAWSIGGGDDTQYF.

The V gene is TRBV6-1, the J gene TRBJ2-3; D gene unclear. Germline loops: CDR1 MNHNS, CDR2 SASEGT. The CDR3 is 14 residues long. Trimming pared 2 bases from V and 2 bases from J, leaving 8 bases between. In DNA, the CDR3 is TGTGCCAGCAGTGAACACAGAATCACAGATACGCAGTATTTT. This encodes CASSEHRITDTQYF.

The chain is built from TRBV11-2 and TRBJ1-5; D gene uncertain. The CDR3 length is 14 residues. Trimming removed 2 bases from V and 2 bases from J, with 7 bases in between. Germline assignment: CDR1 SGHAT and CDR2 FQNNGV. The CDR3 region has the DNA TGTGCCAGCAGCTTATCCGGAGGCAATCAGCCCCAGCATTTT. Translation: CASSLSGGNQPQHF.

The J gene is TRBJ2-7, the V gene TRBV6-1, with D maybe TRBD2 (5 bases). Germline lookup yields CDR1 MNHNS and CDR2 SASEGT. The CDR3 spans 12 residues. Trimming shortened V by 7 bases and J by 2 bases, and 9 bases separated the two germline ends. CDR3 amino acids: CASIGLTYEQYF. CDR3 sequence (DNA): TGTGCCAGCATCGGACTCACCTACGAGCAGTACTTC.

This clone occurred a few times. The chain uses TRBV6-5 and TRBJ1-5, with 8 positions matching TRBD1. This CDR3 contains 14 residues. Germline V gene data show CDR1 as MNHEY and CDR2 as SVGAGI. Trimming at V came to 5 bases and at J to 6 bases, leaving 6 bases not matched to a gene. The CDR3 DNA reads TGTGCCAGCAGTGGGGGACAGGATCGTCAGCCCCAGCATTTT. Its translation is CASSGGQDRQPQHF.

This clone appeared a few times. The chain employs TRBV29-1 and TRBJ2-3; no reliable D call. The CDR3 contains 11 residues. V lost 6 bases and J 0 bases, leaving 4 bases between the germline ends. Germline V CDR1 and CDR2: SQVTM, ANQGSEA. The CDR3 DNA is TGCAGCGTGCGTAGCACAGATACGCAGTATTTT. Translated: CSVRSTDTQYF.

The chain is built from TRBV13 and TRBJ1-4; a possible D gene is TRBD1 (5 bases). V was cut by 4 bases and J by 5 bases, with 8 bases left in between. Germline V gene lookup returns CDR1 PRHDT and CDR2 FYEKMQ (reference sequence). CDR3 length: 13 amino acids. CDR3 amino acids: CASSSRQNEKLFF. The CDR3 bases are TGTGCCAGCAGCTCCAGACAGAATGAAAAACTGTTTTTT.

The rearrangement joins TRBV6-1 to TRBJ2-1, with D possibly TRBD2 on 5 matching bases. This CDR3 spans 16 amino acids. In germline, CDR1 is MNHNS, CDR2 SASEGT. V was shortened by 2 bases and J by 0 bases, with 11 bases between the two germline ends. CDR3 nucleotide sequence: TGTGCCAGCAGTGAACTAGCACAGAGCTCCTACAATGAGCAGTTCTTC. It codes for CASSELAQSSYNEQFF.

This clone has only one observation. The chain is built from TRBV9 and TRBJ1-2, with TRBD1 as a possible D gene (6 bases). The germline CDR1 and CDR2 sequences are SGDLS and YYNGEE. The CDR3 spans 13 residues. V was trimmed by 6 bases and J by 3 bases, leaving 12 bases between them. The CDR3 loop reads CASTLDSDYGYTF. Written as DNA, the CDR3 is TGTGCCAGCACCTTGGACAGCGACTATGGCTACACCTTC. Together with reference TRBV9 and TRBJ1-2, the CDR3 gives the full variable domain: DSGVTQTPKHLITATGQRVTLRCSPRSGDLSVYWYQQSLDQGLQFLIQYYNGEERAKGNILERFSAQQFPDLHSELNLSSLELGDSALYFCASTLDSDYGYTFGSGTRLTVV.

The chain couples TRBV11-3 to TRBJ2-5; 7 bases agree with TRBD2. CDR3 length: 15 amino acids. Germline lookup yields CDR1 SGHNT and CDR2 YENEEA. The junction had 7 bases not matched to a gene; V was cut back by 5 bases and J by 1 base. This chain's CDR3 is CASSPGTTIQETQYF. CDR3 nucleotide sequence: TGTGCCAGCAGCCCTGGGACTACCATCCAAGAGACCCAGTACTTC.

This clone was recorded once. The chain carries TRBV19 and TRBJ2-7; 11 bases align to TRBD2. CDR3 size: 16 residues. Germline CDR1 and CDR2: LNHDA and SQIVND (reference sequence). After removal of 6 bases from V and 5 bases from J, the junction contained 12 bases not matched to a gene. CDR3 bases: TGTGCCAGTAGCCTCACTGGGACTAGCGGAAAGAACGAGCAGTACTTC. It translates to CASSLTGTSGKNEQYF.

Turning to this clone: At one boundary the junction diverges from the germline segment, which might be a read error. The chain couples TRBV7-7 to TRBJ2-5; D might be TRBD2 (5 bases). The germline gives CDR1 SSHAT, CDR2 FNYEAQ (reference sequence). The length of the CDR3 is 15 residues. CDR3: CASSFSEGPGETQYF. The CDR3 DNA follows: TGTGCTAGCAGCTTTTCAGAAGGGCCGGGGGAGACCCAGTACTTC.

The chain links TRBV28 to TRBJ1-5; 7 bases are shared with TRBD1. The CDR3 is made up of 19 amino acids. Germline V gene lookup returns CDR1 MDHEN and CDR2 SYDVKM. Germline trimming cut 5 bases from V and 1 base from J; bases unmatched to any gene: 17. The CDR3 DNA is TGTGCCAGCAGTCCCTGGACAGGCAGGGGGATAGGGAGCAATCAGCCCCAGCATTTT. Translating it yields CASSPWTGRGIGSNQPQHF.

The J gene is TRBJ1-6, the V gene TRBV6-5, with D perhaps TRBD1 (5 bases). CDR3 size: 15 residues. Trimming removed 4 bases from V and 10 bases from J, with 17 bases in between. CDR1 MNHEY and CDR2 SVGAGI come from the germline V gene. The CDR3 nucleotides are TGTGCCAGCAGTTCTTCTAGTTGGGGCAGGTCACCCCTCCACTTT. Encoded protein: CASSSSSWGRSPLHF.

The V gene is TRBV5-6, the J gene TRBJ2-1; TRBD2 aligns across 10 bases. Unmatched junction bases numbered 4, after V lost 5 bases and J lost 5 bases. CDR1 SGHDT and CDR2 YYEEEE come from the germline V gene. This CDR3 spans 14 amino acids. The CDR3 DNA sequence: TGTGCCAGCAGACTAGCGGGGCCTCACAATGAGCAGTTCTTC. Amino acids: CASRLAGPHNEQFF. The full variable domain, its missing parts supplied by reference TRBV5-6 and TRBJ2-1, is DAGVTQSPTHLIKTRGQQVTLRCSPKSGHDTVSWYQQALGQGPQFIFQYYEEEERQRGNFPDRFSGHQFPNYSSELNVNALLLGDSALYLCASRLAGPHNEQFFGPGTRLTVL.

The V call is TRBV19, the J call TRBJ2-1; 9 positions match TRBD1. With 5 bases clipped from V and 8 bases from J, the junction kept 13 bases outside the gene matches. The CDR3 contains 16 residues. The germline gives CDR1 LNHDA, CDR2 SQIVND (reference sequence). The CDR3 loop reads CASSSPPTGGFDEQFF. CDR3 nucleotide sequence: TGTGCCAGTAGTTCCCCGCCGACAGGGGGATTCGATGAGCAGTTCTTC.

CDR3 sequence reads: CASSRGGGTGGMFF. CDR3 DNA sequence: TGTGCCAGCAGCCGCGGGGGGGGGACAGGCGGTATGTTTTTT. The chain links TRBV11-3 to TRBJ1-4; 8 bases align to TRBD1. CDR3 size: 14 residues. Germline values: CDR1 SGHNT, CDR2 YENEEA. Trimming cost V 5 bases and J 15 bases; bases outside gene matches: 14.